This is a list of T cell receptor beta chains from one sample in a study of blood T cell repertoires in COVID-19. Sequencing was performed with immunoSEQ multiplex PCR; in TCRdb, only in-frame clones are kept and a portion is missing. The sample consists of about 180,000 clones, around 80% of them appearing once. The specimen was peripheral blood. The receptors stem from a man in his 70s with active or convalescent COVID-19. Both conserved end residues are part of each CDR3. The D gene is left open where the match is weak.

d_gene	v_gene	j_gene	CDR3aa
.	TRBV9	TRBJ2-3	CASSVEGGTDTQYF
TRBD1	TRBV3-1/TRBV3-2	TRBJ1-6	CASSPQGSSYNSPLHF
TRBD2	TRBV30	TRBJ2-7	CAWSVWLAGRYEQYF
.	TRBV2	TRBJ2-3	CASSELGGKGTDTQYF
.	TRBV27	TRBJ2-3	CASSSAAGPTDTQYF
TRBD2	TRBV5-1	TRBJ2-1	CASRGTSGYNEQFF
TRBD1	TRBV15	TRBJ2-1	CASKGGLSSYNEQFF
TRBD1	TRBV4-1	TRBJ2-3	CASSSRQGAKDTQYF
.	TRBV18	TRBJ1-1	CASSPIPTGGETEAFF
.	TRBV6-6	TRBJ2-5	CASSAGFLGTQYF
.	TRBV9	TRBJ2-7	CASSVGGQATYEQYF
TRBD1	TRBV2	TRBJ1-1	CASSEQGQGVTEAFF
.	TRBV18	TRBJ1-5	CASSPRGSLDQPQHF
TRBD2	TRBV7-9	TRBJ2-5	CASSLWAGDLQETQYF
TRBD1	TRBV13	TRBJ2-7	CASRLTGTAYEQYF
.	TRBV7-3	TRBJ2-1	CASSRSSYNEQFF
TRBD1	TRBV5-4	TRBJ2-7	CASSSPGTGGFYEQYF
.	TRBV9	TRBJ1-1	CASSVEAGLSTEAFF
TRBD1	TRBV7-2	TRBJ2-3	CAFSKGQGADTQYF
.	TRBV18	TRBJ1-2	CASSIGGERLGGYTF
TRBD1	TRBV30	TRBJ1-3	CACRRDSHSGNTIYF
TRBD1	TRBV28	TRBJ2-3	CASLRTGAPDTQYF
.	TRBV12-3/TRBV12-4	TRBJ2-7	CASSLQGSYEQYF
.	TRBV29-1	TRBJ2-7	CSALQIWPGSSYEQYF
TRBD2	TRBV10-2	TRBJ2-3	CASSRTSGLTDTQYF
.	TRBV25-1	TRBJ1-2	CASSEYLSYGYTF
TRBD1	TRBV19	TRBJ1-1	CASSTHGTGPLEAFF
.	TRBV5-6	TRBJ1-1	CASSPGGVGAEAFF
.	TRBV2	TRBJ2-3	CASSVNQVPDTQYF
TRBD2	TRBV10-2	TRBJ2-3	CASSAGTSGRAGTDTQYF
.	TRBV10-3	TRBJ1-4	CAISSDRNEKLFF
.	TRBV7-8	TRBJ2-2	CACRATERDTGELFF
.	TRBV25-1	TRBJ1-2	CASSGHREIDGYTF
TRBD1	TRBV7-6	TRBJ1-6	CASSLGQGGNSPLHF
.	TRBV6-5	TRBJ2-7	CASSTDRSYYEQYF
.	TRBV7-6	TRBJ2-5	CASSPRPIQTTPETQYF
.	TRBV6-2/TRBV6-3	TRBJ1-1	CASSRHRDTNTEAFF
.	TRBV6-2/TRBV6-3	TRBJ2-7	CASSSGKSAFSYEQYF
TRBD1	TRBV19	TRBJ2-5	CASSRTGVGGETQYF
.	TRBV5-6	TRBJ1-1	CASSLEIWRTNTEAFF
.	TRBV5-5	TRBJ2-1	CASREAGSSYNEQFF
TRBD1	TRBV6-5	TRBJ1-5	CASSPYRGQPQHF
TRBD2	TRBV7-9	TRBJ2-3	CASSSGLAGVDTQYF
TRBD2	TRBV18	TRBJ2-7	CASSGNRGTSGGILEQYF
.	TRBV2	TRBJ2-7	CASQASYEQYF
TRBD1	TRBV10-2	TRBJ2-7	CASGSTGFGSYEQYF
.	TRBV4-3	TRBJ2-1	CASSQLRSSYNEQFF
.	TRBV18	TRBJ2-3	CASSPAGHSTDTQYF
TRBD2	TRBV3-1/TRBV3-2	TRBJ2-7	CASSQTSGSYEQYF
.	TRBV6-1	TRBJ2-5	CASSENWGTGSETQYF
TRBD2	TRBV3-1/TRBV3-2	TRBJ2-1	CASSQGGGGGNYEQFF
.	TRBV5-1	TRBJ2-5	CASSTFDSNPGETQYF